This TCR beta chain was recorded in a study of cytomegalovirus exposure and HLA in healthy donors (dated by TCRdb to about 2017). For the wider study: An earlier analysis of approximately 640 of the donors reported 250 to 350 Gb of sequence data and some 100 million unique TCR beta sequences from 150 million to 200 million T cells. An early release covering just under 650 HLA-typed donors comprised roughly 300 gigabases of sequencing data and tens of millions of unique TCR sequences. Of the 300 to 500 genotyped donors, more than 75% were placed in the genetic ancestry cluster associated with self-reported Caucasian donors. The study aimed to test whether signatures of past pathogen exposure could be identified by cataloging public T cell receptors. The study profiled the T cell repertoires of hundreds of subjects by immunosequencing and related them to cytomegalovirus serostatus. A separate validation cohort of 100 to 150 different subjects was used in addition to the approximately 700-subject first cohort. To predict cytomegalovirus infection status, the study combined high-throughput TCR immunosequencing, statistical association of individual TCRs with disease status, and machine learning. A later analysis re-analyzed previously published TCR beta repertoires from 650 to 800 donors and added high-resolution HLA genotyping to study TCR occurrence patterns. Rather than using new phenotypic data, the later analysis identified candidate immune exposures from TCR beta sequences and from how often those sequences occurred across donors. An earlier analysis of about 620 of the donors applied high-throughput TCR beta sequencing to assess whether each TCR beta V gene segment acted as functional or pseudogenic. Donor age, sex, ethnicity and CMV serostatus were collected together with the repertoire data. In a later genetic analysis, genome-wide SNP genotypes for about 55% of the roughly 700 donors were used, and that subset was treated as a discovery cohort. All discovery cohort repertoires had been generated using a single sequencing platform. HLA typing covered class I and class II loci at four-digit resolution. Typing coverage differed by locus: A, B, C, DRB1 and DQB1 were typed in about 620-630 donors, DQA1 in roughly 510, DPA1 in 600 to 610, and DPB1 in approximately 450. Five DR-DQ haplotypes were handled as single units for association and clustering because linkage in the cohort was strong. On average, about 200,000 unique TCR beta nucleotide sequences were sequenced per donor among roughly 430 genotyped donors of the cohort, with roughly 18% of those sequences being non-productive. The research as a whole found: Compared with the 666-donor mean, donors in an Asian-associated ancestry cluster had fewer N-insertions in productive TCRs, according to a later genetic analysis. An earlier analysis of approximately 540 of the donors showed that most TCR beta V segments appeared in productive rearrangements either about 87% or about 30% of the time, which broadly matched IMGT annotations. According to the authors, the approach could potentially be generalized to other disease states and immunological phenotypes. A further reported finding was that TCR beta sequences accurately predicted the HLA-A and HLA-B alleles for most subjects in the first cohort. Most CMV-associated TCR beta chains appeared to be HLA-restricted in a later analysis, and the HLA associations seemed to be driven largely by CMV exposure. Linkage disequilibrium might explain the correlated functional status among segregating V segments, but an unknown experimental factor could not be excluded. The sequencing pipeline was judged likely to have produced a cluster of highly shared sequence variants as a technical artifact. Assigning TCR associations to individual alleles was difficult when HLA alleles, especially DR and DQ, strongly co-occurred. A later analysis found that TCR association rates varied across HLA loci, with DRB1 alleles showing the most associated TCRs and HLA-C alleles the fewest. Most TCR sequences were observed very rarely across donors, whereas some public TCRs were present in many individuals. A few of the identified cytomegalovirus-associated TCR beta chains were confirmed in vitro to be specific for cytomegalovirus antigens. Some IMGT-functional V segments, including TRBV6-2 and TRBV6-3, could not be distinguished by the 87-base-pair reads and were therefore excluded. The classifier was reported to diagnose cytomegalovirus status with high specificity and sensitivity in both the original and validation cohorts. In this cohort, only TCR beta chains were sequenced, and detectable features were limited by the absence of alpha or paired-chain data. Sequencing depth was assumed to be roughly uniform across donors in the presence/absence analyses, though that assumption may not hold. CMV serostatus was the only immune exposure information available for the cohort. About 17 rarely observed V segments, including chromosome 9 orphons, were excluded from the earlier analysis of some 590 of the donors because counts were too low. In the study, 150 to 200 TCR beta chains were listed as associated with cytomegalovirus. Because HLA typing was unavailable for some donors at each locus, only the typed subset was used in association tests. Compared with equally common non-associated chains, HLA-associated TCR beta chains in a later analysis were more clonally expanded and had lower generation probabilities. A later genetic analysis associated a missense DCLRE1C variant with V-gene and J-gene trimming of TCR beta chains, and an independent cohort replicated the association. In a later analysis, some 18,000 TCR beta sequences were associated with specific HLA alleles at a false discovery rate of 0.05. Several of the top co-occurrence clusters appeared to be linked to parvovirus B19, influenza, CMV and Epstein-Barr virus, according to a later analysis.

CDR1 and CDR2 (SQVTM, ANQGSEA) derive from the germline V gene. Inclusive of the bounding cysteine and phenylalanine, the CDR3 is 15 residues long. CDR3 DNA is the only sequence kept; it has 45 bases, read in frame from the first base. Between the V and J ends, shortened by 5 bases and 0 bases respectively, the junction contains 16 bases. In total, 600 or so healthy bone marrow donors made up the cohort. At the time of sampling, every cohort member was nominally healthy, though immune exposures that went unrecorded were likely present. The donor was CMV seropositive and was included in the group of 250 to 300 seropositive cohort members. A peripheral blood sample was provided by each donor, and peripheral blood mononuclear cells were used for TCR beta sequencing. The Qiagen DNeasy Blood Extraction Kit was used to extract genomic DNA from the blood cell samples. The method behind the library was the immunoSEQ multiplex PCR assay. For the multiplex PCR, a mixture combining 60 forward primers for TCR Vbeta segments and 13 reverse primers for TCR Jbeta segments was used. A multiplex PCR assay on genomic DNA amplified the CDR3 region of rearranged TCR beta genes. The Illumina HiSeq System was used to sequence the amplified TCR beta libraries as 87-base-pair reads. From the authors' description of their analysis: In a later analysis, around 80 million unique TCR beta chains were counted across the 500 to 700 repertoires, and roughly 11 million of these chains were shared by at least two donors. A nearest-neighbor algorithm error-corrected the raw reads and collapsed the reads into unique sequences, merging closely related sequences to remove PCR and sequencing errors. To assign V, D and J gene segments, CDR3 sequences were aligned to IMGT reference sequences. Each retained sequence needed at least a six-nucleotide match to both a V gene segment and a J gene segment. A rearrangement was called productive if the CDR3 had no stop codons and remained in frame with V and J, and every other rearrangement was called non-productive. Following IMGT convention, CDR3 was defined as the stretch from the second conserved V-encoded cysteine to the conserved J-encoded phenylalanine. The earlier analysis of about 590 of the donors excluded sequences that lacked an unambiguous match to a single V gene segment. An earlier analysis of just under 600 of the donors called V segments functional above 56.7% productive rearrangements and segregating when the between-donor standard deviation exceeded 5%. To diagnose cytomegalovirus status from the catalog of TCR beta chain sequences, a statistical classification framework was built. In a later analysis, V and J genes were assigned by comparing TCR nucleotide sequences against IMGT/GENE-DB human TR gene sequences. Using the TCRdist pipeline, a later analysis assigned CDR3 sequences along with most-parsimonious VDJ recombination scenarios. In a later analysis, each TCR beta chain was defined by its CDR3 amino acid sequence together with its V-gene family, and reads without a unique V-gene family were excluded. A later analysis removed nearly 600 highly shared, low-generation-probability nucleotide sequences to deal with suspected cross-contamination and a sequencing artifact. A later analysis calculated a clonal expansion index for each public chain from normalized within-repertoire ranks of inferred template counts. Generation probabilities in a later analysis came from a VDJ recombination model fitted to out-of-frame rearrangements, and those results were checked against IGoR. In a later analysis, TCR-TCR, TCR-HLA and TCR-CMV co-occurrence was scored with hypergeometric tests, and a repertoire-size bias correction was applied to TCR pairs. A later analysis estimated false discovery rates by permuting HLA or CMV assignments 20 times. In a later analysis, co-occurring TCRs were grouped with DBSCAN, and TCRdist sequence similarity was added when clustering was performed within HLA-allele-positive subsets. Co-occurrence clustering excluded repertoires with fewer than 30,000 or more than 120,000 public chains, plus five with anomalous nucleotide sharing. TCRdb provides this immuneACCESS table in a form limited to in-frame rearrangements. Some clones are lacking; in checked studies, under half of them reflect an unresolved V gene, and why the rest are absent is not known. V, J and clone size were drawn from that table, and D and trimming were deduced from the DNA. This sample has roughly 150,000 clones in its table, and roughly three quarters of those were observed once. Approximately 4.6% of the sample is taken by the ten largest.

The sample holds a few counts of this clone. Its target antigen remains unknown. Per-base qualities were not stored, and no clone one base away is much larger. The chain was built from TRBV29-1 and TRBJ1-1; no D segment can be confidently identified. This receptor was taken from a man between 18 and 35 years old in good health and CMV-seropositive. Input material: PBMCs. Here the CDR3 is given as CSVKRDEVVNTEAFF. The nucleotide sequence reads as follows: TGCAGCGTTAAGAGGGATGAAGTGGTGAACACTGAAGCTTTCTTT. With the portions outside the CDR3 filled from the reference TRBV29-1 and TRBJ1-1 genes, the complete variable region becomes SAVISQKPSRDICQRGTSLTIQCQVDSQVTMMFWYRQQPGQSLTLIATANQGSEATYESGFVIDKFPISRPNLTFSTLTVSNMSPEDSSIYLCSVKRDEVVNTEAFFGQGTRLTVV.